This entry concerns a single TCR beta chain. What it binds is not known. Germline V gene data show CDR1 as MNHNS and CDR2 as SASEGT. The CDR3 is made up of 14 amino acids. The ends were cut back, 8 bases at V and 6 bases at J, with 20 bases in the middle. Using viral peptide pools, the ViraFEST assay grew out antigen-specific CD4+ T cells prior to sequencing. The culture ran for roughly 10 days before CD4+ T cells were isolated. It was between March and December 2020 that the person had a SARS-CoV-2 infection confirmed by PCR. Repertoires were generated with immunoSEQ multiplex PCR, while TCRdb's copy carries only in-frame clones and drops some. The data contain 30,000 to 40,000 clones, approximately 70% of them singletons. The data stem from a study of vaccination effects on CD4 cells after COVID-19. The overall study: The two convalescent patients provided samples 16 days and one week before vaccination.

Findings and limits, study-wide: Marked clonal contraction was seen in infection- and vaccine-induced clones late after vaccination. Few convalescent patients and no early post-infection timepoints were included in the study.

This chain joins TRBV6-1 and TRBJ2-7, with D unresolved. The sequence was obtained from a human donor who had a prior SARS-CoV-2 infection. This sample comprised CD4+ T cells from PBMCs cultured with a peptide pool, obtained before COVID-19 vaccination. The CDR3, as DNA: TGTGCCAGCCGAGGATCTTTTCTCCCGCTCGAGCAGTACTTC. Amino acid sequence: CASRGSFLPLEQYF.